This entry lists 24 T cell receptor beta chains sequenced from one sample in a study of neoadjuvant nivolumab and ipilimumab in lung cancer. The method was immunoSEQ multiplex PCR; TCRdb's version includes in-frame clones alone and lacks a portion of them. The sample includes about 16,000 clones, roughly 76% of them seen just once. The starting material was tumor tissue, obtained after neoadjuvant nivolumab, alone or with ipilimumab, at or shortly before surgery. These receptors originate from an adult with non-small cell lung cancer.

The chain couples TRBV14 to TRBJ1-2; 9 positions match TRBD1. In germline, CDR1 is SGHDN, CDR2 FVKESK. The trim removed 2 bases at V and 6 bases at J, leaving 7 bases unmatched. The length of the CDR3 is 15 residues. CDR3 sequence: CASSQLDRGSDGYTF. The CDR3 DNA follows: TGTGCCAGCAGCCAATTAGACAGGGGGAGCGATGGCTACACCTTC.

The chain uses TRBV5-6 and TRBJ1-2; D ambiguous. The CDR3 has 14 residues. CDR1 is SGHDT, CDR2 YYEEEE, per germline. V lost 0 bases and J 4 bases, leaving 10 bases between the germline ends. The CDR3, as DNA: TGTGCCAGCAGCTTGGGTTCGTCGGTCTATGGCTACACCTTC. Protein product: CASSLGSSVYGYTF.

The gene calls are TRBV6-5 and TRBJ1-3; TRBD1 is a possible D gene (5 bases). The V and J ends lost 10 bases and 0 bases respectively, with 16 bases between them. This CDR3 spans 15 amino acids. CDR1 is MNHEY and CDR2 is SVGAGI in the germline V gene. CDR3 in amino acids: CATGKQAYSGNTIYF. The DNA for the CDR3 is TGTGCCACCGGGAAACAGGCCTACTCTGGAAACACCATATATTTT.

This clone was observed once. The chain combines TRBV11-2 with TRBJ2-1, with D possibly being TRBD1 (6 bases). Germline V gene lookup returns CDR1 SGHAT and CDR2 FQNNGV. This CDR3 has 18 residues. V dropped 4 bases and J dropped 2 bases, with 21 bases sitting between them. CDR3 protein: CASSSRPTGALPYNEQFF. The CDR3 DNA sequence: TGTGCCAGCAGCTCTAGGCCGACAGGCGCACTTCCCTACAATGAGCAGTTCTTC.

This chain connects TRBV9 to TRBJ1-2; D gene ambiguous. CDR1 and CDR2 (germline): SGDLS, YYNGEE. CDR3 size: 17 residues. V gave up 4 bases and J gave up 0 bases, with 19 bases separating them. Here the CDR3 reads CASSPIREETTNYGYTF. CDR3 DNA: TGTGCCAGCAGCCCGATTCGAGAGGAAACAACTAACTATGGCTACACCTTC.

The chain couples TRBV7-2 to TRBJ1-4; TRBD1 matches at 7 bases. V was clipped by 6 bases and J by 11 bases; unmatched bases: 9. In germline, CDR1 is SGHTA, CDR2 FQGNSA. The CDR3 totals 13 residues. As DNA, the CDR3 is TGTGCCAGCAGACGTACAGGGGCGCGGAAACTGTTTTTT. Translated: CASRRTGARKLFF.

The chain links TRBV29-1 to TRBJ1-4, with D tentatively TRBD1 (5 bases). V shed 7 bases and J shed 8 bases, with 17 bases lying between them. This CDR3 is built from 13 residues. Germline lookup yields CDR1 SQVTM and CDR2 ANQGSEA. CDR3 in DNA: TGCAGCGCGGCGGCGGGGGGGTACGAAAAACTGTTTTTT. Translating it yields CSAAAGGYEKLFF.

The chain couples TRBV5-4 to TRBJ1-2; a weak D match, TRBD1 (5 bases). V lost 2 bases and J 4 bases, leaving 15 bases between the germline ends. The CDR3 extends over 15 amino acids. CDR1 SGHNT and CDR2 YYREEE come from the germline V gene (reference sequence). CDR3 DNA: TGTGCCAGCAGCTTTGGCGGGGGAGCGGGCTATGGCTACACCTTC. As protein: CASSFGGGAGYGYTF.

The gene calls are TRBV5-6 and TRBJ2-7; the D gene is possibly TRBD1 (5 bases). Trimming shortened V by 4 bases and J by 1 base, and 15 bases separated the two germline ends. CDR3 length: 15 amino acids. Germline CDR1 is SGHDT and CDR2 is YYEEEE. The DNA of the CDR3 is TGTGCCAGCAGCCCAACCCCCCGACAGTCCTACGAGCAGTACTTC. As protein: CASSPTPRQSYEQYF.

V is TRBV10-3 and J is TRBJ1-1, with D uncertain. Germline CDR1 is ENHRY and CDR2 is SYGVKD. The V end lost 6 bases, the J end lost 0 bases, and 11 bases lay between the germline ends. The CDR3 spans 14 residues. The CDR3 sequence: CAIRGWEMNTEAFF. CDR3 nucleotide sequence: TGTGCCATCAGGGGCTGGGAGATGAACACTGAAGCTTTCTTT.

The chain has TRBV7-3 and TRBJ2-3; D is possibly TRBD1 or TRBD2 (5 bases each). The germline V gene has CDR1 SGHTA and CDR2 FQGTGA. The CDR3 has 15 residues. Trimming cost V 5 bases and J 2 bases, with 14 bases left between them. CDR3 bases: TGTGCCAGCAGCCACGGGGCAGCTTTCACAGATACGCAGTATTTT. Amino acids: CASSHGAAFTDTQYF.

This clone has only a few counts. V usage is TRBV6-5 and J usage is TRBJ1-6; D remains unclear. Germline-derived CDR1 and CDR2 are MNHEY and SVGAGI. V lost 8 bases to trimming and J lost 4 bases, with 12 bases between them. The length of the CDR3 is 14 residues. CDR3 nucleotide sequence: TGTGCCAGCTCGGCCGGGCCATATAATTCACCCCTCCACTTT. Translating it yields CASSAGPYNSPLHF.

The chain links TRBV9 to TRBJ2-7, with TRBD2 as a possible D gene (7 bases). This CDR3 region has 15 residues. CDR1 and CDR2 from the germline V gene are SGDLS and YYNGEE. V shed 3 bases and J shed 4 bases, with 17 bases lying between them. CDR3 sequence reads: CASSEGGDLSYEQYF. CDR3 sequence (DNA): TGTGCCAGCAGCGAGGGGGGGGACTTGTCTTACGAGCAGTACTTC.

The count of this clone is one. The chain recombines TRBV5-4 with TRBJ2-3; TRBD2 matches 12 bases. This CDR3 is built from 15 residues. Germline CDR1 is SGHNT and CDR2 is YYREEE (reference sequence). The V gene end was trimmed by 4 bases and the J gene end by 4 bases; junction bases not matched to a gene: 4. The CDR3: CASSLLAGGPDTQYF. The CDR3 DNA is TGTGCCAGCAGCCTACTAGCGGGGGGACCAGATACGCAGTATTTT.

The chain carries TRBV7-8 and TRBJ2-7; a weak D match, TRBD1 (6 bases). Germline CDR1 and CDR2: SGHVS and FQNEAQ. V shed 2 bases and J shed 6 bases, with 17 bases lying between them. The CDR3 contains 15 residues. The CDR3: CASSLSEQGFGEQYF. CDR3 DNA: TGTGCCAGCAGCTTAAGCGAACAGGGTTTCGGCGAGCAGTACTTC. Using reference TRBV7-8 and TRBJ2-7 for the parts outside the CDR3, the full variable domain is GAGVSQSPRYKVAKRGQDVALRCDPISGHVSLFWYQQALGQGPEFLTYFQNEAQLDKSGLPSDRFFAERPEGSVSTLKIQRTQQEDSAVYLCASSLSEQGFGEQYFGPGTRLTVT.

This chain links TRBV7-2 with TRBJ2-5; maybe TRBD1 (6 bases). From germline, CDR1 is SGHTA and CDR2 FQGNSA. Trimming removed 4 bases at V and 1 base at J, with 13 bases between. This CDR3 has 15 residues. The CDR3 region is CASSSGAGPQETQYF. In DNA, the CDR3 is TGTGCCAGCAGCTCAGGGGCCGGCCCCCAAGAGACCCAGTACTTC.

In its sample, this clone was seen once. The chain recombines TRBV5-6 with TRBJ1-1, with no clear D. There are 14 residues in the CDR3. Per the germline V gene, CDR1 is SGHDT and CDR2 is YYEEEE. The V end lost 8 bases, the J end lost 1 base, and 15 bases lay between the germline ends. The CDR3 reads CASRTGYGNTEAFF. CDR3 bases: TGTGCCAGTCGGACGGGGTACGGGAACACTGAAGCTTTCTTT.

V is TRBV6-5 and J is TRBJ2-1, with 8 bases aligning to TRBD2. The ends lost 2 bases at V and 7 bases at J; junction bases unmatched: 10. Germline lookup yields CDR1 MNHEY and CDR2 SVGAGI. The CDR3 contains 16 residues. This chain's CDR3 is CASSYGGGYISNEQFF. CDR3 nucleotide sequence: TGTGCCAGCAGTTACGGCGGGGGGTACATCTCTAATGAGCAGTTCTTC.

The table lists this clone with a count of one. J is TRBJ1-1 and V is TRBV6-6; D gene ambiguous. CDR1 and CDR2 (germline): MNHNY, SVGAGI (reference sequence). The CDR3 extends over 13 amino acids. V was pared by 7 bases and J by 1 base, with 10 bases between. The CDR3 spells CASTLIGNTEAFF. The DNA for the CDR3 is TGTGCCAGCACCTTAATCGGGAACACTGAAGCTTTCTTT.

The genes are TRBV25-1 and TRBJ1-2, with 10 bases that match TRBD1. The CDR3 covers 16 residues. After removal of 6 bases from V and 8 bases from J, the junction contained 15 bases not matched to a gene. Germline V gene lookup returns CDR1 MGHDK and CDR2 SYGVNS. The CDR3 DNA reads TGTGCCAGCAGCCCCAGGACGGGACAGGGGTTGGGCGGCTACACCTTC. Its translation: CASSPRTGQGLGGYTF.

The chain recombines TRBV4-2 with TRBJ1-2, with 10 bases matching TRBD1. The germline gives CDR1 LGHNA, CDR2 YNFKEQ. The CDR3 runs to 18 residues. The ends lost 1 base at V and 1 base at J; junction bases unmatched: 9. In DNA, the CDR3 is TGTGCCAGCAGCCAAGCGGCGGTGACAGGGGGCAATAACTATGGCTACACCTTC. Translation: CASSQAAVTGGNNYGYTF.

This chain uses TRBV5-4 with TRBJ2-3; D tentatively reads TRBD1 or TRBD2 (5 bases each). With 4 bases removed from V and 2 bases from J, the gap between germline ends came to 20 bases. The CDR3 loop spans 17 amino acids. CDR1 is SGHNT, CDR2 YYREEE, per germline (reference sequence). The CDR3 sequence: CASSPHPGAGPTDTQYF. The CDR3 DNA follows: TGTGCCAGCAGCCCCCATCCCGGGGCAGGACCCACAGATACGCAGTATTTT.

This chain connects TRBV10-2 to TRBJ2-1; D is unresolved. The CDR3 loop spans 12 amino acids. The ends were cut back, 6 bases at V and 8 bases at J, with 11 bases in the middle. Germline-derived CDR1 and CDR2 are WSHSY and SAAADI. CDR3 protein: CASSPVLHEQFF. DNA of the CDR3: TGCGCCAGCAGCCCTGTTTTGCATGAGCAGTTCTTC.

The chain employs TRBV5-6 and TRBJ2-2; a weak D match, TRBD1 (8 bases). The germline V gene encodes CDR1 SGHDT and CDR2 YYEEEE. The CDR3 loop spans 16 amino acids. V lost 1 base, J lost 3 bases, and 13 bases lay in between. This CDR3 reads CASSLTGGADTGELFF. CDR3 bases: TGTGCCAGCAGCTTGACAGGGGGGGCCGACACCGGGGAGCTGTTTTTT.